The next 27 T cell receptor beta chains were all read from a single sample in a study of shared clonotypes between healthy human individuals. Terminally differentiated effector memory CD45RA+ cells were excluded from the naive CD8 cells, which were CD45RO-negative and positively selected for CCR7. Clones were sequenced by immunoSEQ multiplex PCR, and TCRdb holds only the in-frame ones, with some missing. The sample contains approximately 740,000 clones, nearly 95% of which appear only once. The sample was naive CD8+ T cells sorted from blood. The receptors were gathered from a man in his thirties or forties in good health.

V usage is TRBV18 and J usage is TRBJ2-2; possibly TRBD1 or TRBD2 for D (6 bases each). With 6 bases removed from V and 4 bases from J, the gap between germline ends came to 15 bases. Germline V gene sequence: CDR1 KGHSH, CDR2 LQKENI. The CDR3 runs 15 residues. The CDR3: CASSHRAGRTGELFF. The CDR3 nucleotides are TGTGCCAGCTCCCACAGGGCGGGACGCACCGGGGAGCTGTTTTTT. The entire variable domain, with the rest obtained from reference TRBV18 and TRBJ2-2, is as follows: NAGVMQNPRHLVRRRGQEARLRCSPMKGHSHVYWYRQLPEEGLKFMVYLQKENIIDESGMPKERFSAEFPKEGPSILRIQQVVRGDSAAYFCASSHRAGRTGELFFGEGSRLTVL.

The rearrangement links TRBV2 to TRBJ1-3; D gene unclear. CDR1 and CDR2 from the germline V gene are SNHLY and FYNNEI. The V gene lost 4 bases and the J gene lost 0 bases, with 13 bases spanning the gap. CDR3 length: 16 residues. The CDR3 loop reads CASSGQEYSSGNTIYF. The CDR3 coding sequence is TGTGCCAGCAGTGGGCAGGAGTACTCCTCTGGAAACACCATATATTTT.

The chain combines TRBV6-5 with TRBJ2-2; 12 bases are shared with TRBD1. Germline V gene lookup returns CDR1 MNHEY and CDR2 SVGAGI. The CDR3 extends over 15 amino acids. The V segment lost 4 bases and the J segment 7 bases; nucleotides outside the gene matches: 4. This chain's CDR3 is CASSSGTGGFGELFF. The DNA of the CDR3 is TGTGCCAGCAGTTCCGGGACAGGGGGCTTCGGGGAGCTGTTTTTT.

The chain links TRBV6-5 to TRBJ2-7; D call uncertain. V dropped 2 bases and J dropped 6 bases, with 5 bases sitting between them. The CDR3 sequence is 11 residues long. Germline lookup yields CDR1 MNHEY and CDR2 SVGAGI. The CDR3 spells CASSYRFEQYF. Written as DNA, the CDR3 is TGTGCCAGCAGTTACAGGTTCGAGCAGTACTTC.

The V gene is TRBV6-1, the J gene TRBJ2-1; 11 bases agree with TRBD2. The CDR3 spans 16 residues. The germline gives CDR1 MNHNS, CDR2 SASEGT. J lost 2 bases, V lost 2 bases, and 2 bases had no gene match. The CDR3 loop reads CASSETSGSTYNEQFF. The CDR3, as DNA: TGTGCCAGCAGTGAAACTAGCGGGAGCACCTACAATGAGCAGTTCTTC.

With regard to this clone: This sample also contains other DNA sequences that code for the same CDR3. The chain recombines TRBV7-9 with TRBJ2-5, with D perhaps matching TRBD2 (5 bases). This CDR3 has 14 amino acids. CDR1 is SEHNR, CDR2 FQNEAQ, per germline (reference sequence). Trimming left V 1 base short and J 4 bases short, with 10 bases between. For the CDR3, the DNA is TGTGCCAGCAGCTTAGGTCGGGGATTAGAGACCCAGTACTTC. Amino acids: CASSLGRGLETQYF.

The rearrangement joins TRBV7-6 to TRBJ1-3; TRBD1 is a possible D gene (5 bases). Germline V gives CDR1 SGHVS, CDR2 FNYEAQ. V was shortened by 6 bases and J by 2 bases, with 14 bases between the two germline ends. The CDR3 consists of 15 residues. Written as DNA, the CDR3 is TGTGCCAGCAGTCTTAGGGGAGGGACTGGAAACACCATATATTTT. Protein sequence: CASSLRGGTGNTIYF.

The chain employs TRBV7-9 and TRBJ2-4; the D gene is possibly TRBD1 (7 bases). The CDR3 sequence is 16 residues long. The ends were cut back, 5 bases at V and 6 bases at J, with 20 bases in the middle. Per the germline V gene, CDR1 is SEHNR and CDR2 is FQNEAQ (reference sequence). CDR3 in amino acids: CASSPGPNRGGNIQYF. CDR3 DNA: TGTGCCAGCAGCCCAGGTCCCAACAGGGGAGGAAACATTCAGTACTTC.

The CDR3 here is CASSLFQGYEQYF. The CDR3 region has the DNA TGTGCCAGCAGCCTATTCCAGGGGTACGAGCAGTACTTC. This chain joins TRBV11-2 and TRBJ2-7; D might be TRBD1 (6 bases). This CDR3 has 13 amino acids. CDR1 is SGHAT, CDR2 FQNNGV, per germline. V shed 5 bases and J shed 4 bases, with 12 bases lying between them.

The chain employs TRBV5-4 and TRBJ2-5, with 10 positions matching TRBD2. The CDR3 is made up of 18 amino acids. The germline V gene has CDR1 SGHNT and CDR2 YYREEE (reference sequence). V was clipped by 2 bases and J by 1 base; unmatched bases: 11. CDR3 DNA: TGTGCCAGCAGCTTAGGAACTAGCGGGATAACCCCCCAAGAGACCCAGTACTTC. Amino acid sequence: CASSLGTSGITPQETQYF.

The chain couples TRBV7-8 to TRBJ1-5, with a weak D call TRBD1 (6 bases). With 7 bases removed from V and 1 base from J, the gap between germline ends came to 11 bases. The CDR3 spans 14 residues. The germline V gene has CDR1 SGHVS and CDR2 FQNEAQ. The CDR3 nucleotides are TGTGCCAGCATGGGGCAGGGGAGCAATCAGCCCCAGCATTTT. It specifies CASMGQGSNQPQHF.

DNA of the CDR3: TGTGCCAGCAGAATAGGGGGCACTGAAGCTTTCTTT. It yields the protein CASRIGGTEAFF. This chain joins TRBV6-5 and TRBJ1-1; weak D call: TRBD1 (6 bases). CDR1 and CDR2 (germline): MNHEY, SVGAGI. Deletions cut 6 bases from V and 4 bases from J, with 9 bases between. This CDR3 is 12 amino acids long.

This clone was seen only once. V and J are TRBV2 and TRBJ2-7; no clear D. The CDR3 has 13 amino acids. V was pared by 4 bases and J by 5 bases, with 12 bases between. From germline, CDR1 is SNHLY and CDR2 FYNNEI. The CDR3 DNA sequence: TGTGCCAGCAGTGTAGGCAGGTACAACGAGCAGTACTTC. Amino acid sequence: CASSVGRYNEQYF.

The chain joins TRBV6-4 to TRBJ1-1; weak D call: TRBD1 (5 bases). CDR1 and CDR2 from the germline V gene are MRHNA and SNTAGT. The CDR3 spans 18 residues. V lost 7 bases, J lost 0 bases, and 24 bases lay in between. The CDR3 reads CASILTRRRGVMNTEAFF. In nucleotides, the CDR3 is TGTGCCAGCATCCTCACCCGACGTAGGGGCGTGATGAACACTGAAGCTTTCTTT.

The chain recombines TRBV7-7 with TRBJ1-1; D is uncertain. V lost 5 bases, J lost 1 base, and 8 bases lay in between. This CDR3 is 13 amino acids long. Germline CDR1 SSHAT, CDR2 FNYEAQ (reference sequence). The CDR3 is CASSKAPNTEAFF. CDR3 DNA: TGTGCCAGCAGCAAAGCTCCGAACACTGAAGCTTTCTTT.

The J gene is TRBJ1-2, the V gene TRBV11-2; no firm D call. The length of the CDR3 is 11 residues. V was clipped by 4 bases and J by 11 bases, with 11 bases between them. Germline V gene data show CDR1 as SGHAT and CDR2 as FQNNGV. The CDR3 here is CASSSALGYTF. As DNA, the CDR3 is TGTGCCAGCAGCTCCGCCCTCGGATACACCTTC.

The chain joins TRBV28 to TRBJ1-1; no firm D call. Trimming took 6 bases from V and 3 from J, leaving 14 bases between them. In germline, CDR1 is MDHEN, CDR2 SYDVKM. The CDR3 runs to 14 residues. Written as DNA, the CDR3 is TGTGCCAGCAGAGGGCGAGAGTGGGACACTGAAGCTTTCTTT. Encoded protein: CASRGREWDTEAFF.

This rearrangement joins TRBV5-1 to TRBJ2-2; maybe TRBD2 (6 bases). The V gene lost 7 bases and the J gene lost 0 bases, with 16 bases spanning the gap. Looked up from germline, CDR1 is SGHRS and CDR2 is YFSETQ. CDR3 length: 16 amino acids. The CDR3 DNA reads TGCGCCAGCGTCCCGGGGGACCGACCGAACACCGGGGAGCTGTTTTTT. It specifies CASVPGDRPNTGELFF.

J is TRBJ1-2 and V is TRBV4-2, with 10 bases matching TRBD1. From germline, CDR1 is LGHNA and CDR2 YNFKEQ. The CDR3 runs 15 residues. V trimming: 3 bases; J trimming: 6 bases; junction bases outside the gene matches: 7. CDR3 residues: CASSHQTGGSDGYTF. In nucleotides, the CDR3 is TGTGCCAGCAGCCACCAGACAGGGGGCTCAGATGGCTACACCTTC.

This clone was counted once. The gene calls are TRBV27 and TRBJ2-1; 14 bases fit TRBD2. CDR3 length: 14 amino acids. Germline CDR1 MNHEY, CDR2 SMNVEV (reference sequence). V lost 8 bases, J lost 9 bases, and 6 bases stayed unmatched. The chain's CDR3 is CASGTSGSASEQFF. CDR3 in DNA: TGTGCCAGCGGGACTAGCGGGAGTGCTAGTGAGCAGTTCTTC.

The V gene is TRBV28, the J gene TRBJ2-1; D call uncertain. The CDR3 length is 14 residues. Per the germline V gene, CDR1 is MDHEN and CDR2 is SYDVKM. Trimming removed 4 bases at V and 8 bases at J, with 15 bases between. DNA for the CDR3: TGTGCCAGCAGTTCCGCCCGGGTAAGGGATGAGCAGTTCTTC. Amino acid sequence: CASSSARVRDEQFF.

J is TRBJ2-1 and V is TRBV4-3, with TRBD2 matching over 11 bases. V lost 0 bases to trimming and J lost 4 bases; unmatched junction nucleotides: 5. The CDR3 contains 17 residues. Germline V gene sequence: CDR1 LGHNA, CDR2 YSLEER. CDR3 sequence (DNA): TGCGCCAGCAGCCAAGATCTAGCGGGAGGCCGATACAATGAGCAGTTCTTC. This encodes CASSQDLAGGRYNEQFF.

The chain carries TRBV29-1 and TRBJ2-3, with D unclear. V shed 0 bases and J shed 5 bases, with 12 bases lying between them. Germline CDR1 SQVTM, CDR2 ANQGSEA. The length of the CDR3 is 14 residues. Here the CDR3 DNA reads TGCAGCGTTGAAGATCGAGGACGCCGAGATACGCAGTATTTT. Translated, it gives CSVEDRGRRDTQYF.

V is TRBV28 and J is TRBJ1-5; possibly TRBD1 for D (6 bases). CDR1 and CDR2 (germline): MDHEN, SYDVKM. The length of the CDR3 is 16 residues. V was trimmed by 2 bases and J by 7 bases, leaving 18 bases between them. The CDR3 nucleotides are TGTGCCAGCAGTTTAGCAGGGGACCTAATGGGACAGCCCCAGCATTTT. The encoded protein is CASSLAGDLMGQPQHF.

The chain couples TRBV28 to TRBJ2-1; tentative D call: TRBD2 (6 bases). CDR3 length equals 9 residues. CDR1 is MDHEN, CDR2 SYDVKM, per germline. Trimming took off 9 bases at V and 13 bases at J, with 10 bases between the two ends. The chain's CDR3 is CARGTEQFF. DNA of the CDR3: TGTGCCAGGGGGACTGAACAGTTCTTC.

The chain has TRBV29-1 and TRBJ2-7; the match to TRBD2 covers 12 bases. V lost 7 bases to trimming and J lost 3 bases; unmatched junction nucleotides: 16. CDR1 is SQVTM and CDR2 is ANQGSEA in the germline V gene. This CDR3 comprises 17 residues. CDR3 DNA sequence: TGCAGCGGTAGGGAGCTAGCGGGAGGGCCGGTATACTACGAGCAGTACTTC. Translation: CSGRELAGGPVYYEQYF.

The chain is built from TRBV7-8 and TRBJ2-7; tentative D call: TRBD2 (6 bases). From germline, CDR1 is SGHVS and CDR2 FQNEAQ. The CDR3 spans 15 residues. Trimming stripped 6 bases from V and 3 bases from J, with 18 bases between. CDR3 amino acids: CASSFGSSGYYEQYF. The CDR3 region has the DNA TGTGCCAGCAGTTTCGGTAGTAGCGGATACTACGAGCAGTACTTC.